Presented here are 14 T cell receptor beta chains from one specimen sequenced in a study of OX40 agonist ivuxolimab in advanced cancers. Data came from immunoSEQ multiplex PCR; TCRdb stores just in-frame clones and leaves some out. The sample consists of more than 50,000 clones, over 80% of them appearing once. The sequencing used CD4+ or CD8+ T cells sorted from blood, collected in a trial of the OX40 agonist ivuxolimab. These TCRs come from an adult with an advanced solid tumor such as melanoma, head and neck, liver or kidney cancer.

The V gene is TRBV2, the J gene TRBJ2-7, with D perhaps matching TRBD2 (6 bases). V lost 4 bases and J lost 3, with 16 bases in between. Germline values: CDR1 SNHLY, CDR2 FYNNEI. The CDR3 totals 15 residues. The DNA of the CDR3 is TGTGCCAGCAGTGGAGAAATAGGGAGGAGCTACGAGCAGTACTTC. This codes for CASSGEIGRSYEQYF.

This clone was detected only once. The chain employs TRBV21-1 and TRBJ1-4; no DNA check was done on the table's D call, TRBD1. TRBV21-1 is labeled a pseudogene. This CDR3 contains 18 residues. CDR3 nucleotides: TGTGCCAGCAGCAAAAAAGGACATCCGACGGCAACTAATGAAAAACTGTTTTTT. Protein: CASSKKGHPTATNEKLFF.

This clone was seen a handful of times. The chain combines TRBV28 with TRBJ2-3, with D possibly matching TRBD2 (6 bases). The CDR3 sequence is 15 residues long. V was shortened by 6 bases and J by 2 bases, with 15 bases between the two germline ends. Per germline, CDR1 MDHEN and CDR2 SYDVKM. CDR3 region: CASRQMAGFTDTQYF. The CDR3 DNA follows: TGTGCCAGCAGACAAATGGCGGGGTTCACAGATACGCAGTATTTT.

This clone was found once. CDR3 coding DNA: TGCGCCAGCAGCTGGACAGGGGTGAATGGCTACACCTTC. The encoded protein is CASSWTGVNGYTF. V gene TRBV5-1 combines with J gene TRBJ1-2; 9 positions match TRBD1. Trimming at V came to 3 bases and at J to 6 bases, leaving 3 bases not matched to a gene. The CDR3 spans 13 residues. Germline-derived CDR1 and CDR2 are SGHRS and YFSETQ. The full variable domain, rest sourced from reference TRBV5-1 and TRBJ1-2, is KAGVTQTPRYLIKTRGQQVTLSCSPISGHRSVSWYQQTPGQGLQFLFEYFSETQRNKGNFPGRFSGRQFSNSRSEMNVSTLELGDSALYLCASSWTGVNGYTFGSGTRLTVV.

In its sample, this clone was seen once. The chain employs TRBV19 and TRBJ1-1; 10 nucleotides line up with TRBD1. CDR1 and CDR2 from the germline V gene are LNHDA and SQIVND (reference sequence). The V gene end was trimmed by 3 bases and the J gene end by 6 bases; junction bases not matched to a gene: 7. The CDR3 extends over 15 amino acids. The CDR3 protein is CASSMSGQGESEAFF. Written as DNA, the CDR3 is TGTGCCAGTAGTATGAGCGGACAGGGGGAGTCTGAAGCTTTCTTT.

To note about this clone: Germline is not matched at one junction end, which may reflect a read error. V usage is TRBV7-3 and J usage is TRBJ2-2; perhaps TRBD1 as D (6 bases). The CDR3 length is 15 residues. Germline V gene data show CDR1 as SGHTA and CDR2 as FQGTGA. CDR3 sequence: CASSLLGANTGELFF. DNA of the CDR3: TGTGCCAGCAGCTTGTTGGGGGCGAATACCGGGGAGCTGTTTTTT. The full variable domain, with the rest looked up from reference TRBV7-3 and TRBJ2-2, is GAGVSQTPSNKVTEKGKYVELRCDPISGHTALYWYRQSLGQGPEFLIYFQGTGAADDSGLPNDRFFAVRPEGSVSTLKIQRTERGDSAVYLCASSLLGANTGELFFGEGSRLTVL.

The chain links TRBV2 to TRBJ2-6; 7 bases match TRBD1. CDR1 and CDR2 from the germline V gene are SNHLY and FYNNEI. This CDR3 has 18 amino acids. V shed 6 bases and J 0 bases; nucleotides not matched to a gene: 11. The CDR3: CASRISGTAISGANVLTF. The CDR3 DNA sequence: TGTGCCAGCAGAATATCCGGGACAGCTATCTCTGGGGCCAACGTCCTGACTTTC.

This clone has a single count. The chain carries TRBV4-1 and TRBJ2-4; D may be TRBD1 (6 bases). The CDR3 sequence is 13 residues long. Germline CDR1 and CDR2: MGHRA and YSYEKL. The V and J ends lost 6 bases and 5 bases respectively, with 11 bases between them. The DNA of the CDR3 is TGCGCCAGCAGTGACAGGAGAGAAAACATTCAGTACTTC. This gives the protein CASSDRRENIQYF.

The chain carries TRBV7-3 and TRBJ2-3; D gene unclear. CDR3 size: 14 residues. Germline CDR1 SGHTA, CDR2 FQGTGA. V was shortened by 3 bases and J by 2 bases, with 9 bases between the two germline ends. The CDR3 bases are TGTGCCAGCAGCTTGCTAGGATCCACAGATACGCAGTATTTT. Translated, it gives CASSLLGSTDTQYF.

This chain uses TRBV5-6 with TRBJ2-5, with D hard to call. The J call may be faulty, since TRBJ2-7 better matches the DNA end. The CDR3 consists of 14 residues. The germline gives CDR1 SGHDT, CDR2 YYEEEE. The CDR3 loop is CASSRAPTSPEQYF. CDR3 nucleotides: TGTGCCAGCAGCCGGGCCCCGACGTCCCCCGAGCAGTACTTC.

This rearrangement joins TRBV4-1 to TRBJ2-3; D is perhaps TRBD1 (6 bases). CDR1 and CDR2 (germline): MGHRA, YSYEKL. CDR3 size: 15 residues. The ends were cut back, 1 base at V and 6 bases at J, with 14 bases in the middle. The CDR3 coding sequence is TGCGCCAGCAGCCAAGTCGGACAGTACCGGGATACGCAGTATTTT. Protein product: CASSQVGQYRDTQYF.

The chain links TRBV7-9 to TRBJ2-7; D gene uncertain. The last part of the DNA fits TRBJ2-5 better; the J call may be wrong. This CDR3 has 13 amino acids. Germline V gives CDR1 SEHNR, CDR2 FQNEAQ (reference sequence). Here the CDR3 reads CASSLVHVETQYF. CDR3 sequence (DNA): TGTGCCAGCAGCTTAGTTCATGTGGAGACCCAGTACTTC.

The V gene is TRBV7-2, the J gene TRBJ2-1; D is unclear. Germline V lookup: CDR1 SGHTA, CDR2 FQGNSA. This CDR3 is 12 amino acids long. V was shortened by 4 bases and J by 9 bases, with 10 bases between the two germline ends. CDR3 amino acids: CASSSLGSEQFF. Here the CDR3 DNA reads TGTGCCAGCAGCTCCCTAGGAAGTGAGCAGTTCTTC.

The chain uses TRBV7-9 and TRBJ1-1; D not resolved. V was cut by 5 bases and J by 8 bases, with 15 bases left in between. This CDR3 has 13 residues. CDR1 and CDR2 (germline): SEHNR, FQNEAQ (reference sequence). The CDR3 loop is CASSALVGSEAFF. CDR3 DNA: TGTGCCAGCAGCGCCCTCGTAGGGTCCGAAGCTTTCTTT.